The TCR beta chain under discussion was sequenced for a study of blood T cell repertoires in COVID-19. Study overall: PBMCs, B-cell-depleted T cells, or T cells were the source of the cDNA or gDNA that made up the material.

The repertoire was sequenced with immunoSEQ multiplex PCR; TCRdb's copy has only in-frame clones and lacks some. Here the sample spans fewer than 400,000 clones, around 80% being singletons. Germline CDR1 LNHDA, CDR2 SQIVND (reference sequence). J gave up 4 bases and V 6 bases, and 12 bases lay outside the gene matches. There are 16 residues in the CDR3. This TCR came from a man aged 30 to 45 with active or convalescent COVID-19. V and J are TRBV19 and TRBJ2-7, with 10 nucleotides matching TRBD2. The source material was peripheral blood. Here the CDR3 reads CASRSPSAGGGYEQYF. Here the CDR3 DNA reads TGTGCCAGTAGATCCCCCTCAGCGGGAGGGGGGTACGAGCAGTACTTC.